The rows below give T cell receptor beta chains drawn from one sample of a study of technical replicates of blood from a handful of donors. The method was immunoSEQ multiplex PCR; TCRdb's version includes in-frame clones alone and lacks a portion of them. This sample yields 65,000 to 85,000 clones, of which around 92% are seen a single time; 0.37% belongs to the top ten. Sequencing used T cells isolated from PBMCs. The receptors were sampled from a human donor in good health. Each CDR3 is given with its conserved first and last residue. D genes are given only for firm matches. Rows give clone size only sometimes, using once, few, many, or a class for an expanded clone.

TRBV19	-	TRBJ1-5	TRBD1	TGTGCCAGTAGCCCGGACAGGGGGCGGATATATGGCAATCAGCCCCAGCATTTT	CASSPDRGRIYGNQPQHF
TRBV2	-	TRBJ2-2	TRBD2	TGTGCCAGCAGGAATCTAGCGGGAGAGCTGCCCGGGGAGCTGTTTTTT	CASRNLAGELPGELFF
TRBV27	-	TRBJ2-7	TRBD2	TGTGCCAGCAGTCCTGGGACTAGCGGGCCCACCTACGAGCAGTACTTC	CASSPGTSGPTYEQYF
TRBV11-2	-	TRBJ2-1	TRBD1	TGTGCCAGCAGCTTAGTTTCGGGACAGGGCTCTGGTGAGCAGTTCTTC	CASSLVSGQGSGEQFF
TRBV7-9	-	TRBJ1-3	-	TGTGCCAGCAGCGTTCGGGGAAACACCATATATTTT	CASSVRGNTIYF
TRBV18	-	TRBJ2-7	TRBD1	TGTGCCAGCTCACCCAGGGACAGGGGGACGAACGAGCAGTACTTC	CASSPRDRGTNEQYF
TRBV2	-	TRBJ1-2	-	TGTGCCAGCTCGGAGGCCAACTATGGCTACACCTTC	CASSEANYGYTF
TRBV7-3	-	TRBJ1-2	-	TGTGCCAGCAGCTTTTATGTTGGGGCAGGTGATGGCTACACCTTC	CASSFYVGAGDGYTF
TRBV25-1	-	TRBJ1-1	-	TGTGCCAGCAGTGAAATGTTTTCGGGGTACACTGAAGCTTTCTTT	CASSEMFSGYTEAFF
TRBV19	-	TRBJ2-1	TRBD2	TGTGCCAGTACTCAGACTAGCGGGAGTACTGAGCAGTTCTTC	CASTQTSGSTEQFF
TRBV4-2	once	TRBJ2-3	TRBD2	TGTGCCAGCAGCCAAGAAGGACTAGCGGGAGCTGGGGCAGATACGCAGTATTTT	CASSQEGLAGAGADTQYF
TRBV7-2	-	TRBJ2-7	TRBD2	TGTGCCAGCAGCTTAGCGGGGGGACTACCCTACGAGCAGTACTTC	CASSLAGGLPYEQYF
TRBV25-1	-	TRBJ1-3	-	TGTGCCAGCAGTGAATTCGGGGGGAACACCATATATTTT	CASSEFGGNTIYF
TRBV7-3	-	TRBJ2-1	TRBD2	TGTGCCAGCAGCCCACCATCGGGACTAGCGGGAGGCGACAATGAGCAGTTCTTC	CASSPPSGLAGGDNEQFF
TRBV11-2	-	TRBJ2-5	TRBD2	TGTGCCAGCAGCTTAGAAGCGGGAGGGAAAGAGACCCAGTACTTC	CASSLEAGGKETQYF
TRBV7-9	once	TRBJ2-7	-	TGTGCCAGCAGCTCACGGGTATACGAGCAGTACTTC	CASSSRVYEQYF
TRBV7-9	-	TRBJ2-5	TRBD2	TGTGCCAGCAGCTCAAGGACTAGCGGGTTTGGAGAGACCCAGTACTTC	CASSSRTSGFGETQYF
TRBV7-3	-	TRBJ2-5	TRBD1	TGTGCCAGCAGCCCACAGGGGGCGCGAGGCGAGACCCAGTACTTC	CASSPQGARGETQYF
TRBV15	few	TRBJ2-5	TRBD2	TGTGCCACCAGCAGAGAAAAGACTAGCGGGAAGGAGACCCAGTACTTC	CATSREKTSGKETQYF
TRBV10-3	-	TRBJ2-3	TRBD2	TGTGCCAGCACCGGGACTAGCGGGAGTGGGGGCGGAACAGATACGCAGTATTTT	CASTGTSGSGGGTDTQYF
TRBV6-5	-	TRBJ1-2	TRBD1	TGTGCCAGCAGTTCACCAGGGGGTTATGGCTACACCTTC	CASSSPGGYGYTF
TRBV7-2	once	TRBJ1-5	-	TGTGCCAGCAGCTTAGCCCAGGGACAGCCCCAGCATTTT	CASSLAQGQPQHF
TRBV7-2	-	TRBJ2-7	-	TGTGCCAGCAGCTCCCGGACTATCACCGAGCAGTACTTC	CASSSRTITEQYF
TRBV5-6	once	TRBJ2-2	TRBD2	TGTGCCAGCAGCTTACTAGCGTCCGGGGAGCTGTTTTTT	CASSLLASGELFF
TRBV6-4	-	TRBJ2-7	TRBD2	TGTGCCAGCAGTCGGGGGGGGGACATCAACGAGCAGTACTTC	CASSRGGDINEQYF
TRBV29-1	-	TRBJ1-5	-	TGCAGCGTGCGCTCGGGGAGCAATCAGCCCCAGCATTTT	CSVRSGSNQPQHF
TRBV9	-	TRBJ2-7	-	TGTGCCAGCAGTATCGGTTACGAGCAGTACTTC	CASSIGYEQYF
TRBV27	-	TRBJ1-5	-	TGTGCCAGCAGTTTGGTAGGGGGTGGAAATCAGCCCCAGCATTTT	CASSLVGGGNQPQHF
TRBV28	once	TRBJ2-5	TRBD2	TGTGCCAGCAGTTTAAGACTAGCGGGTTTCCAAGAGACCCAGTACTTC	CASSLRLAGFQETQYF
TRBV28	once	TRBJ1-3	-	TGTGCCAGCAGTTTTGGGAGGGTAGGAAACACCATATATTTT	CASSFGRVGNTIYF
TRBV27	-	TRBJ2-3	-	TGTGCCAGCAGTTTAAGGACAATCGATACGCAGTATTTT	CASSLRTIDTQYF
TRBV7-8	-	TRBJ2-3	-	TGTGCCAGCAGCTTTGGCGGGGTTAGCACAGATACGCAGTATTTT	CASSFGGVSTDTQYF
TRBV27	-	TRBJ2-3	-	TGTGCCAGCCGGTCGAGTACAGATACGCAGTATTTT	CASRSSTDTQYF
TRBV5-4	-	TRBJ2-3	-	TGTGCCAGCAGCTTAGCAGGTGGGAGCCCCACAGATACGCAGTATTTT	CASSLAGGSPTDTQYF
TRBV20-1	few	TRBJ1-1	-	TGCAGTGGACAGACTGACACTGAAGCTTTCTTT	CSGQTDTEAFF
TRBV11-2	-	TRBJ2-1	TRBD2	TGTGCCAGCAGCTTATTGGAGCGGGGGGAGTTCTTC	CASSLLERGEFF
TRBV19	-	TRBJ1-5	TRBD1	TGTGCCAGTAGTATAGCGGACAGGTCTGATCAGCCCCAGCATTTT	CASSIADRSDQPQHF
TRBV5-1	-	TRBJ2-5	-	TGCGCCAGCAGCTTAGCGTTTTCCGAGACCCAGTACTTC	CASSLAFSETQYF
TRBV6-1	-	TRBJ1-1	TRBD1	TGTGCCAGCAGTGAAGCGAGGACAGGGGTAAAAGCTTTCTTT	CASSEARTGVKAFF
TRBV12-5	-	TRBJ2-3	TRBD2	TGTGCTAGTGGTACTAGCGCAGATACGCAGTATTTT	CASGTSADTQYF
TRBV19	-	TRBJ2-5	TRBD2	TGTGCCAGTAGTGAAAGCAGCGGGAGGCGGGGAGAGACCCAGTACTTC	CASSESSGRRGETQYF
TRBV6-6	few	TRBJ2-5	TRBD1	TGTGCCAGCACCCAGGGGGCGGAGACCCAGTACTTC	CASTQGAETQYF
TRBV28	-	TRBJ2-7	-	TGTGCCAGCAGTTTAGGTCGGACAGAGCAGTACTTC	CASSLGRTEQYF
TRBV18	once	TRBJ2-3	-	TGTGCCAGCTCACCTTTTGGGGGGAAGACAGATACGCAGTATTTT	CASSPFGGKTDTQYF
TRBV6-5	once	TRBJ2-3	-	TGTGCCAGCAGTTCCGGGGGTGGTACGCAGTATTTT	CASSSGGGTQYF
TRBV4-3	-	TRBJ2-1	TRBD1	TGCGCCAGCAGCCAAGTTGCCGGGACAGGGGGGGAGCAGTTCTTC	CASSQVAGTGGEQFF
TRBV19	-	TRBJ2-3	-	TGTGCCAGTAGTATATCGGGGTATATCACAGATACGCAGTATTTT	CASSISGYITDTQYF
TRBV5-1	-	TRBJ2-5	-	TGCGCCAGCAGTAATTCGGGAAACCAAGAGACCCAGTACTTC	CASSNSGNQETQYF